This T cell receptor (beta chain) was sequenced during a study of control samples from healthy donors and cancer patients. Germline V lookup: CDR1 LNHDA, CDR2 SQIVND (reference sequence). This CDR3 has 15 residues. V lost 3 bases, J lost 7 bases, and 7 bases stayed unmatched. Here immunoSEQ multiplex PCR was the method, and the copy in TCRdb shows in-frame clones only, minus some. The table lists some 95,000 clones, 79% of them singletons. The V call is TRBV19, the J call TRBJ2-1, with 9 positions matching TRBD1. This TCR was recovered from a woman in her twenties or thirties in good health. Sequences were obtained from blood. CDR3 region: CASSILGQGGNEQFF. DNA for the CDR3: TGTGCCAGTAGTATTTTGGGACAGGGCGGGAATGAGCAGTTCTTC.